The 8 T cell receptor beta chains below were found in one sample sequenced in a study of shared T cell receptors in the human thymus. This table comes from immunoSEQ multiplex PCR, and its TCRdb copy is limited to in-frame clones, with some not included. Of hundreds of thousands of clones in the sample, 95% are singletons; the top ten hold 0.015% to 0.02%. Sequenced: thymocytes. The receptor source for this set is a human donor.

This clone was picked up one time. The J gene is TRBJ2-7, the V gene TRBV30; a weak D match, TRBD2 (5 bases). The CDR3 is 14 residues long. V lost 2 bases to trimming and J lost 4 bases, with 15 bases between them. The germline V gene has CDR1 GTSNPN and CDR2 SVGIG (reference sequence). The CDR3 DNA is TGTGCCTGGAGTCTAACGGAGGAACTTTACGAGCAGTACTTC. Amino acids: CAWSLTEELYEQYF.

J is TRBJ2-1 and V is TRBV9; 9 bases align to TRBD1. V was clipped by 4 bases and J by 5 bases; unmatched bases: 10. The CDR3 runs to 16 residues. Germline V gene data show CDR1 as SGDLS and CDR2 as YYNGEE. CDR3 nucleotides: TGTGCCAGCAGCTTCCGCCTCAGGACAGGGGACAATGAGCAGTTCTTC. Its protein product is CASSFRLRTGDNEQFF.

This chain connects TRBV4-1 to TRBJ2-1; the match to TRBD2 covers 9 bases. The CDR3 loop spans 21 amino acids. J was trimmed by 0 bases and V by 0 bases; bases with no gene match: 15. Germline lookup yields CDR1 MGHRA and CDR2 YSYEKL. The CDR3 region has the DNA TGCGCCAGCAGCCAAGAACGGGGGCGGGAGGGCCTGGAAAGCTCCTACAATGAGCAGTTCTTC. This codes for CASSQERGREGLESSYNEQFF.

This rearrangement joins TRBV5-1 to TRBJ2-1; TRBD1 is a possible D gene (5 bases). V was cut by 0 bases and J by 0 bases, with 7 bases left in between. In germline, CDR1 is SGHRS, CDR2 YFSETQ. This CDR3 spans 15 amino acids. In nucleotides, the CDR3 is TGCGCCAGCAGCTTGGCAGGGCACTCCTACAATGAGCAGTTCTTC. Amino acid sequence: CASSLAGHSYNEQFF.

The V and J genes are TRBV28 and TRBJ2-4, with D hard to call. This CDR3 contains 13 residues. V was clipped by 5 bases and J by 1 base, with 6 bases between them. Per germline, CDR1 MDHEN and CDR2 SYDVKM. The CDR3 reads CASSPRAKNIQYF. The CDR3 DNA follows: TGTGCCAGCAGTCCGAGGGCCAAAAACATTCAGTACTTC.

CDR3 sequence: CASSNPGQGANYGYTF. In DNA, the CDR3 is TGCGCCAGCAGCAACCCGGGACAGGGGGCTAACTATGGCTACACCTTC. The chain couples TRBV5-1 to TRBJ1-2, with 11 positions matching TRBD1. The length of the CDR3 is 16 residues. V dropped 4 bases and J dropped 0; count of bases not matched to a gene: 5. Germline values: CDR1 SGHRS, CDR2 YFSETQ. Filled out from reference TRBV5-1 and TRBJ1-2, the complete variable domain reads KAGVTQTPRYLIKTRGQQVTLSCSPISGHRSVSWYQQTPGQGLQFLFEYFSETQRNKGNFPGRFSGRQFSNSRSEMNVSTLELGDSALYLCASSNPGQGANYGYTFGSGTRLTVV.

The chain recombines TRBV4-3 with TRBJ2-1; D is unclear. The CDR3 covers 13 residues. Per germline, CDR1 LGHNA and CDR2 YSLEER. Trimming removed 4 bases from V and 9 bases from J, with 13 bases in between. CDR3 DNA: TGCGCCAGCAGCCGAGAAGGACCCGGTGAGCAGTTCTTC. This sequence encodes CASSREGPGEQFF.

The J gene is TRBJ2-5, the V gene TRBV14, with D possibly matching TRBD1 (6 bases). Germline values: CDR1 SGHDN, CDR2 FVKESK. V gave up 1 base and J gave up 4 bases, with 16 bases separating them. The CDR3 covers 16 residues. The CDR3: CASSQGPRGSAETQYF. CDR3 sequence (DNA): TGTGCCAGCAGCCAAGGGCCTAGGGGGTCGGCAGAGACCCAGTACTTC.